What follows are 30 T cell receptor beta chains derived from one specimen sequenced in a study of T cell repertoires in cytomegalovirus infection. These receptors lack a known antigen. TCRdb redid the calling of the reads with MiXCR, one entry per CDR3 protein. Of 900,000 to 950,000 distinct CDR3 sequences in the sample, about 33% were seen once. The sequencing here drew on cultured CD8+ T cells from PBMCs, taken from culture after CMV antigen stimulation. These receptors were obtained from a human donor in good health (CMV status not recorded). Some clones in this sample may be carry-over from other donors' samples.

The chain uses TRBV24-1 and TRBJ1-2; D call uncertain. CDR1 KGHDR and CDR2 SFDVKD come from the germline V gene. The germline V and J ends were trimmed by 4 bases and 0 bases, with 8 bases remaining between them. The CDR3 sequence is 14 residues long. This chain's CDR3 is CATSDRDSNYGYTF. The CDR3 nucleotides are TGTGCCACCAGTGACCGCGACTCTAACTATGGCTACACCTTC.

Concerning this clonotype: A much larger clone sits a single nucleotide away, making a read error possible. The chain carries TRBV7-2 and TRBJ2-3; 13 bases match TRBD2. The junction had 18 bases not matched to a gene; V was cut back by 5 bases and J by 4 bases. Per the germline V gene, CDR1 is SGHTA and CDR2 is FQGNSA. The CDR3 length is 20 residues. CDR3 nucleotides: TGTGCCAGCAGCCTTCAGCCCGGGACTAGCGGGGAAGAGGGCTCAGATACGCAGTATTTT. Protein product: CASSLQPGTSGEEGSDTQYF.

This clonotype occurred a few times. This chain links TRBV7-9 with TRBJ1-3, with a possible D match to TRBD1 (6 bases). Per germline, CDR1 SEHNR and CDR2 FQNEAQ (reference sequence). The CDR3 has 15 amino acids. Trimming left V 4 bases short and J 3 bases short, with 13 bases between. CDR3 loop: CASSSQGRGGNTIYF. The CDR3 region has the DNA TGTGCCAGCAGCTCCCAGGGCAGGGGTGGAAACACCATATATTTT.

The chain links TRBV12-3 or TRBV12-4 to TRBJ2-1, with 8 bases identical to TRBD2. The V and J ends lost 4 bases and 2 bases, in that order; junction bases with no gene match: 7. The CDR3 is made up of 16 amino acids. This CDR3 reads CASSSGRGATYNEQFF. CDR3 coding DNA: TGTGCCAGCAGTTCAGGGCGGGGGGCGACCTACAATGAGCAGTTCTTC.

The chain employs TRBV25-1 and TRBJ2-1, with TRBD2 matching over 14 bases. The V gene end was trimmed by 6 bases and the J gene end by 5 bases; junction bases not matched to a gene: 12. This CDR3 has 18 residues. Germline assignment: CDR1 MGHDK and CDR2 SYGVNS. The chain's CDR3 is CASRLGRGLAGDHNEQFF. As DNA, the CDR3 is TGTGCCAGCAGACTCGGTAGGGGACTAGCGGGAGATCACAATGAGCAGTTCTTC.

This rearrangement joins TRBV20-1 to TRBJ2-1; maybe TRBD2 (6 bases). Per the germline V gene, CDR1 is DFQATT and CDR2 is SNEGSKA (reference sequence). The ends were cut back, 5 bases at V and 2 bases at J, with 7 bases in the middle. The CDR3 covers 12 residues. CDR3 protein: CSAERAYNEQFF. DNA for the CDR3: TGCAGTGCTGAGCGGGCCTACAATGAGCAGTTCTTC.

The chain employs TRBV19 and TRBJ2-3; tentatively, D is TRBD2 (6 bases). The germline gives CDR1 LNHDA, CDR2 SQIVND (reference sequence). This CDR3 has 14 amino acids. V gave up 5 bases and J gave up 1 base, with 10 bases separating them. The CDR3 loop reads CASSHWGGTDTQYF. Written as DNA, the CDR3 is TGTGCCAGTAGTCATTGGGGGGGCACAGATACGCAGTATTTT.

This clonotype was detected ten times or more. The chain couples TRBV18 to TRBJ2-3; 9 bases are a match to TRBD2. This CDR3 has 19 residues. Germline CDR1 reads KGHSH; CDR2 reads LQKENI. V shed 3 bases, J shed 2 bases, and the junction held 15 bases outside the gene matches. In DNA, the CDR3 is TGTGCCAGCTCACCGCCCGAAGCGGGGGGAATCGAGAACACAGATACGCAGTATTTT. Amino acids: CASSPPEAGGIENTDTQYF.

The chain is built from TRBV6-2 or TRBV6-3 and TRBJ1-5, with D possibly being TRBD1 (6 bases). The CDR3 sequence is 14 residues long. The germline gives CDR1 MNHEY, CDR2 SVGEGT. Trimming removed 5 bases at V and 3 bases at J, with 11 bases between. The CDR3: CASSPDSLNQPQHF. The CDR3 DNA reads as TGTGCCAGCAGTCCGGACAGTCTCAATCAGCCCCAGCATTTT.

CDR3 nucleotide sequence: TGTGCCATCAGTGAACTACCTAGCGGGGGGACTTCCTACAATGAGCAGTTCTTC. Protein: CAISELPSGGTSYNEQFF. The chain combines TRBV10-3 with TRBJ2-1; TRBD2 matches at 11 bases. J lost 1 base, V lost 3 bases, and 8 bases had no gene match. The CDR3 contains 18 residues. CDR1 ENHRY and CDR2 SYGVKD come from the germline V gene.

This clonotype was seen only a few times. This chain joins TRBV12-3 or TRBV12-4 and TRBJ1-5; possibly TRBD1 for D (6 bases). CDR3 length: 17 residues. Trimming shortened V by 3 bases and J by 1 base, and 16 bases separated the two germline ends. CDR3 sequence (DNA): TGTGCCAGCAGTTTGGGCAGGGGAAGGGGCAGCAATCAGCCCCAGCATTTT. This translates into CASSLGRGRGSNQPQHF.

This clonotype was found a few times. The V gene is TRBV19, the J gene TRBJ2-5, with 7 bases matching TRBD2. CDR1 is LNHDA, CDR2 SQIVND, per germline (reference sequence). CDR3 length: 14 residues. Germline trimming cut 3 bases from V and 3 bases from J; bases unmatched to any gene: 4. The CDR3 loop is CASSIDAGEETQYF. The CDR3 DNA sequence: TGTGCCAGTAGTATTGATGCGGGGGAAGAGACCCAGTACTTC.

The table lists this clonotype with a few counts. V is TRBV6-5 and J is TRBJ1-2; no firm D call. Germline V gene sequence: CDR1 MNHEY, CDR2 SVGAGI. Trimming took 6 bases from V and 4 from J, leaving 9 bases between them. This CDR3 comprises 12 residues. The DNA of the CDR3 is TGTGCCAGCAGGGAAGACTTCTATGGCTACACCTTC. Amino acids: CASREDFYGYTF.

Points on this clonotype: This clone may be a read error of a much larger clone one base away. Written as DNA, the CDR3 is TGTGTCAGCAACTTAGCGAAGGACCATGAGCAGTTCTTC. As protein: CVSNLAKDHEQFF. This chain uses TRBV7-8 with TRBJ2-1; TRBD2 is a possible D gene (5 bases). Per the germline V gene, CDR1 is SGHVS and CDR2 is FQNEAQ. CDR3 length: 13 amino acids.

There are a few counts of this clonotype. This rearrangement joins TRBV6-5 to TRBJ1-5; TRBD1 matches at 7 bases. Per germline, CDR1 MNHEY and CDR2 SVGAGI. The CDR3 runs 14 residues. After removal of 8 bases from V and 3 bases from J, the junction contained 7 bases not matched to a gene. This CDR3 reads CASRGGLNNQPQHF. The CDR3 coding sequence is TGTGCCAGCCGAGGGGGCCTGAACAATCAGCCCCAGCATTTT.

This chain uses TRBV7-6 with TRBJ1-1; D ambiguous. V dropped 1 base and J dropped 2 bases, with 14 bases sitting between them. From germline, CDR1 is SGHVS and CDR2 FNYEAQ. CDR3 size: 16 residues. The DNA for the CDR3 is TGTGCCAGCAGCTTAGTAGTCGCCAGGTTAAACACTGAAGCTTTCTTT. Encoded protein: CASSLVVARLNTEAFF.

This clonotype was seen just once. CDR3 loop: CASSSHPGQMYYGYTF. The CDR3 DNA reads TGTGCCAGCAGCTCACACCCGGGACAGATGTACTATGGCTACACCTTC. This sequence joins TRBV7-6 and TRBJ1-2, with 7 bases identical to TRBD1. Trimming removed 4 bases from V and 3 bases from J; junction bases left unmatched: 11. This CDR3 is built from 16 residues. Germline V gives CDR1 SGHVS, CDR2 FNYEAQ.

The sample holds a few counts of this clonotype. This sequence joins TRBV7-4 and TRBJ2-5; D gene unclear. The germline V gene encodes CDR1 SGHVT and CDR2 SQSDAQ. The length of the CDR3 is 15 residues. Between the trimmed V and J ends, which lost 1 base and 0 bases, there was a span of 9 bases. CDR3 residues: CASSLGPKYQETQYF. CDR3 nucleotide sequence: TGTGCCAGCAGCTTAGGGCCCAAGTACCAAGAGACCCAGTACTTC.

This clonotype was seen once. The CDR3 nucleotides read TGTGCCAGCAGCCAACCTTCGCGGAGCTTTTACAATGAGCAGTTCTTC. Amino acid sequence: CASSQPSRSFYNEQFF. The gene calls are TRBV3-1 and TRBJ2-1; D is unresolved. Germline assignment: CDR1 LGHDT and CDR2 YNNKEL (reference sequence). V was shortened by 2 bases and J by 4 bases, with 15 bases between the two germline ends. The CDR3 runs 16 residues.

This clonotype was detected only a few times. The CDR3 sequence is CASSYAPLVSSLGADTQYF. The CDR3 DNA follows: TGTGCCAGCAGTTACGCCCCCCTGGTTTCCAGCCTTGGGGCAGATACGCAGTATTTT. The J gene is TRBJ2-3, the V gene TRBV6-2 or TRBV6-3; no reliable D call. The CDR3 extends over 19 amino acids. CDR1 is MNHEY and CDR2 is SVGEGT in the germline V gene. V lost 2 bases and J lost 4, with 25 bases in between.

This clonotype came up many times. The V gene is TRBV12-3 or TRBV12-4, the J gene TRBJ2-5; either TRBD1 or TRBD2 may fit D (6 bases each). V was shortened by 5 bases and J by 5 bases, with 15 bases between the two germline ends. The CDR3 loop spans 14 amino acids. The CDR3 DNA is TGTGCCAGCAGTCCCCTAGGGGGAGGCGAGACCCAGTACTTC. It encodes CASSPLGGGETQYF.

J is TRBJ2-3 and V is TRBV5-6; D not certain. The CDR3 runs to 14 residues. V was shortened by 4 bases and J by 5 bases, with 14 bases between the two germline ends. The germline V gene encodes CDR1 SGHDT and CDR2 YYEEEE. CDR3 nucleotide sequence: TGTGCCAGCAGCACGGGTCCTAAGGGAGATACGCAGTATTTT. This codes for CASSTGPKGDTQYF.

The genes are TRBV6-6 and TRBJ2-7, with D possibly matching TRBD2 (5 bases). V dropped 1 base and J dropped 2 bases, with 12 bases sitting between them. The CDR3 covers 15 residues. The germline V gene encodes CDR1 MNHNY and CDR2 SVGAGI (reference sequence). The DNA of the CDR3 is TGTGCCAGCAGTTACTTAGCAGAGCGGACCTACGAGCAGTACGTC. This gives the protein CASSYLAERTYEQYV.

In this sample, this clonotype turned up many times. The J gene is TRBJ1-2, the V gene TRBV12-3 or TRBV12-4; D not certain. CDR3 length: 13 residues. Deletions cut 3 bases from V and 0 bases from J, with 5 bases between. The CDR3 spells CASSLEANYGYTF. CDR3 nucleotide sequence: TGTGCCAGCAGTTTGGAAGCTAACTATGGCTACACCTTC.

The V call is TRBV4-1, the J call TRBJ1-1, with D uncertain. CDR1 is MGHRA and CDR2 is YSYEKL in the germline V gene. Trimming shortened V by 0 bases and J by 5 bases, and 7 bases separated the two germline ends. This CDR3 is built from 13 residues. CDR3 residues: CASSQESVTEAFF. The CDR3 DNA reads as TGCGCCAGCAGCCAAGAATCGGTTACTGAAGCTTTCTTT.

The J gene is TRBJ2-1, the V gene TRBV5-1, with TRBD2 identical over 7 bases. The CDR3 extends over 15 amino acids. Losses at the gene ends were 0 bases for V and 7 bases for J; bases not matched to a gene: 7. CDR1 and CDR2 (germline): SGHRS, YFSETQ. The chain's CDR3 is CASSLVAFGGNEQFF. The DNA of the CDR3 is TGCGCCAGCAGCTTGGTAGCGTTCGGGGGGAATGAGCAGTTCTTC.

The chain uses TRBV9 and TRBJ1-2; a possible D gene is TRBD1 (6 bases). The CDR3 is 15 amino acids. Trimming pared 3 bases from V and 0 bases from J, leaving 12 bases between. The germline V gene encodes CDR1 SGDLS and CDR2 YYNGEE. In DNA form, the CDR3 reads TGTGCCAGCAGCGGCCGGGACATCGCTAACTATGGCTACACCTTC. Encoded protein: CASSGRDIANYGYTF.

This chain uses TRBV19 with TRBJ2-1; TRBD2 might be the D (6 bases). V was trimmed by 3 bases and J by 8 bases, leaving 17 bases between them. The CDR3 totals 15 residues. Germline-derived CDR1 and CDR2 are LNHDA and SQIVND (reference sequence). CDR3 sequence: CASSILGGTLYEQFF. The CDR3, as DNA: TGTGCCAGTAGTATCCTGGGGGGTACCCTTTATGAGCAGTTCTTC.

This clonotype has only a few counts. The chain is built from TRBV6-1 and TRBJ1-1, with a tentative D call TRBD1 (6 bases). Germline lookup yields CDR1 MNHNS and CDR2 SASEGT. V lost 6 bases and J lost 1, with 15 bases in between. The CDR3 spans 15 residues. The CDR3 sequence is CASRPPPTGNTEAFF. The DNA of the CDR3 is TGTGCCAGCAGGCCCCCTCCGACAGGGAACACTGAAGCTTTCTTT.

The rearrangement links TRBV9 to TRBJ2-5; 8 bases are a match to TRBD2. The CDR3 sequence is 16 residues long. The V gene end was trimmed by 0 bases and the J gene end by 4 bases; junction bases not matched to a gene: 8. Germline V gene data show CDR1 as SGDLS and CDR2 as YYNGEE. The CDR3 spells CASSVGSGGPGETQYF. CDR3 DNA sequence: TGTGCCAGCAGCGTAGGATCGGGGGGGCCCGGAGAGACCCAGTACTTC.